This TCR beta chain emerged from a study of T cells in Graves' hyperthyroidism and ophthalmopathy. There are a few counts of this clonotype. Germline V lookup: CDR1 DFQATT, CDR2 SNEGSKA (reference sequence). This CDR3 has 15 residues. Amplification of TCR beta CDR3 regions was performed using RNA transcripts as template. Researchers ran a first-round RT-PCR on the TCR CDR3 using the HTBI primer set. TCRdb fed the multiplex PCR reads into MiXCR, producing one record per CDR3 protein. In the table there are a few hundred thousand distinct CDR3 sequences, over 10% of which are singletons. The V and J genes are TRBV20-1 and TRBJ2-7; TRBD1 aligns across 9 bases. The J call may not be correct, given that the DNA end is closer to TRBJ2-1. The specimen sequenced was blood. The receptor was derived from a woman aged 18-29 years with Graves' hyperthyroidism. In nucleotides, the CDR3 is TGCAGTGCTCCCCCGGGACAGGGTAAATCCTACGAGCAGTTCTTC. Its protein is CSAPPGQGKSYEQFF.